This TCR beta chain comes out of a study of T cells in tumors after PD-1 blockade. The CDR3 covers 15 residues. V was shortened by 4 bases and J by 1 base, with 13 bases between the two germline ends. Germline V gene data show CDR1 as LNHDA and CDR2 as SQIVND (reference sequence). This clone was picked up a small number of times. The repertoire was sequenced with immunoSEQ multiplex PCR; TCRdb's copy has only in-frame clones and lacks some. The data contain 45,000 to 60,000 clones, nearly 80% of them singletons. The chain links TRBV19 to TRBJ1-1; D is unresolved. This sequence originates from a human donor with basal cell carcinoma. Material: PBMCs, obtained before anti-PD-1 treatment. Written as DNA, the CDR3 is TGTGCCAGTAGTAACGGCGTCACACCGAACACTGAAGCTTTCTTT. Translation gives CASSNGVTPNTEAFF.